The 22 T cell receptor beta chains listed next were all sequenced from one sample in a study of identical twins. One entry per CDR3 protein results from TCRdb running MiXCR on the 5' RACE reads. The data contain roughly 1.6 million distinct CDR3 sequences, 32% of them seen just once; the ten biggest clones take up approximately 0.25%. Sequenced material: cord blood. The source of these receptors is a newborn girl in good health.

This CDR3 reads CASSYTDRPGYGYTF. Here the CDR3 DNA reads TGTGCCAGCAGTTACACCGACAGACCTGGCTATGGCTACACCTTC. V is TRBV12-3 or TRBV12-4 and J is TRBJ1-2, with a tentative D call TRBD1 (5 bases). V lost 4 bases to trimming and J lost 4 bases, with 16 bases between them. The CDR3 length is 15 residues.

The sample holds a few counts of this clonotype. V is TRBV28 and J is TRBJ1-5; perhaps TRBD1 as D (6 bases). Trimming cost V 5 bases and J 3 bases, with 11 bases left between them. CDR1 is MDHEN, CDR2 SYDVKM, per germline. CDR3 size: 14 residues. CDR3 residues: CASSRGGTNQPQHF. The CDR3 DNA reads as TGTGCCAGCAGTAGAGGGGGAACCAATCAGCCCCAGCATTTT.

Comment on this clonotype: A clone one base away is much larger, so this may be a read error. The gene calls are TRBV5-1 and TRBJ2-7, with TRBD2 matching over 7 bases. The V gene's germline CDR1 is SGHRS and CDR2 YFSETQ. The CDR3 totals 13 residues. CDR3 nucleotide sequence: TGCGCCAGCAGCTTAGGCGGGGACTACGAGCACTACTTC. Translated: CASSLGGDYEHYF.

This clonotype appeared a single time. The chain combines TRBV5-1 with TRBJ2-1, with D maybe TRBD1 (5 bases). The CDR3 has 14 residues. V lost 4 bases and J 9 bases, leaving 17 bases between the germline ends. CDR1 is SGHRS, CDR2 YFSETQ, per germline. The CDR3 region is CASSASSSGFEQFF. In DNA form, the CDR3 reads TGCGCCAGCAGCGCCTCTTCCTCAGGGTTTGAGCAGTTCTTC.

This clonotype was counted ten times or more. This chain connects TRBV2 to TRBJ2-5; 11 bases line up with TRBD1. The CDR3 runs 14 residues. Germline V gives CDR1 SNHLY, CDR2 FYNNEI. After removal of 8 bases from V and 2 bases from J, the junction contained 4 bases not matched to a gene. CDR3 sequence (DNA): TGTGCCAGCCGGGACAGGGGGTCTCAAGAGACCCAGTACTTC. Amino acid sequence: CASRDRGSQETQYF.

This clonotype was picked up a small number of times. The chain is built from TRBV6-1 and TRBJ2-7; D might be TRBD1 (6 bases). V gave up 2 bases and J gave up 0 bases, with 14 bases separating them. CDR1 and CDR2 from the germline V gene are MNHNS and SASEGT. This CDR3 spans 16 amino acids. This CDR3 reads CASSERIWTVSYEQYF. Written as DNA, the CDR3 is TGTGCCAGCAGTGAAAGAATTTGGACAGTCTCCTACGAGCAGTACTTC.

The chain employs TRBV29-1 and TRBJ1-4; 10 nucleotides match TRBD1. CDR1 is SQVTM, CDR2 ANQGSEA, per germline. There are 18 residues in the CDR3. J lost 4 bases, V lost 6 bases, and 17 bases had no gene match. The DNA for the CDR3 is TGCAGCGTCGCTACCGGGACAGGGGACGTGGGGATTAATGAAAAACTGTTTTTT. This gives the protein CSVATGTGDVGINEKLFF.

The chain has TRBV12-3 or TRBV12-4 and TRBJ2-3; no definite D call. The CDR3 runs to 16 residues. Trimming took off 4 bases at V and 6 bases at J, with 20 bases between the two ends. CDR3 coding DNA: TGTGCCAGCAGTTCCAGATCAGCTAGGCCCGAGGATACGCAGTATTTT. It translates to CASSSRSARPEDTQYF.

In the case of this clonotype: Just one base apart from a much larger clone, this may be a read error. The chain is built from TRBV28 and TRBJ1-1; 9 bases map to TRBD1. The CDR3 sequence is 14 residues long. The J segment lost 1 base and the V segment lost 7 bases, leaving 4 bases of the junction unmatched. Germline loops: CDR1 MDHEN, CDR2 SYDVKM. The CDR3 nucleotides read TGTGCCAGCACCCCGGGACAGGGGAACACTGAAGCTTTCTTT. Translation: CASTPGQGNTEAFF.

J is TRBJ2-7 and V is TRBV20-1; no reliable D call. CDR1 is DFQATT and CDR2 is SNEGSKA in the germline V gene (reference sequence). V lost 5 bases and J 2 bases, leaving 7 bases between the germline ends. CDR3 length: 11 amino acids. The CDR3 bases are TGCAGTGCTCAGAGGCCCTACGAGCAGTACTTC. As protein: CSAQRPYEQYF.

V gene TRBV4-1 combines with J gene TRBJ1-3; no clear D. Trimming cost V 0 bases and J 5 bases, with 14 bases left between them. Germline lookup yields CDR1 MGHRA and CDR2 YSYEKL. The CDR3 contains 16 residues. The CDR3 region has the DNA TGCGCCAGCAGCCAAGAAGGCGCAGGACCAAGAAACACCATATATTTT. This sequence encodes CASSQEGAGPRNTIYF.

The chain uses TRBV4-1 and TRBJ2-3, with 7 bases lining up with TRBD2. Trimming at V came to 4 bases and at J to 6 bases, leaving 7 bases not matched to a gene. Germline V CDR1 and CDR2: MGHRA, YSYEKL. CDR3 length: 14 amino acids. CDR3 amino acids: CASSPAGMKDTQYF. The CDR3 DNA follows: TGCGCCAGCAGCCCAGCGGGGATGAAGGATACGCAGTATTTT.

The V gene is TRBV10-3, the J gene TRBJ2-3; D is perhaps TRBD1 (5 bases). Germline V gives CDR1 ENHRY, CDR2 SYGVKD. The CDR3 has 13 residues. V was pared by 5 bases and J by 2 bases, with 8 bases between. The CDR3 is CAISLDNTDTQYF. CDR3 bases: TGTGCCATCAGTTTGGACAACACAGATACGCAGTATTTT.

This clonotype appeared a few times. J is TRBJ2-2 and V is TRBV7-2; D possibly matches TRBD1 or TRBD2 (5 bases each). Trimming cost V 7 bases and J 3 bases, with 12 bases left between them. CDR3 size: 14 residues. CDR1 and CDR2 from the germline V gene are SGHTA and FQGNSA. CDR3 residues: CASTRSGHTGELFF. The DNA for the CDR3 is TGTGCCAGCACACGTTCGGGACACACCGGGGAGCTGTTTTTT.

A few counts support this clonotype. The rearrangement joins TRBV29-1 to TRBJ1-1; D possibly corresponds to TRBD1 (5 bases). Trimming stripped 0 bases from V and 6 bases from J, with 5 bases between. CDR1 is SQVTM, CDR2 ANQGSEA, per germline. The CDR3 length is 11 residues. The chain's CDR3 is CSVEDRAEAFF. The DNA for the CDR3 is TGCAGCGTTGAAGACAGGGCTGAAGCTTTCTTT.

This clonotype was detected only once. The chain couples TRBV6-1 to TRBJ2-5, with 15 bases matching TRBD2. Germline V gives CDR1 MNHNS, CDR2 SASEGT. CDR3 length: 18 residues. V was clipped by 3 bases and J by 0 bases; unmatched bases: 5. The CDR3 region is CASSEGLAGGSYQETQYF. The CDR3 region has the DNA TGTGCCAGCAGTGAGGGACTAGCGGGGGGATCATACCAAGAGACCCAGTACTTC.

At least ten counts were recorded for this clonotype. The V and J genes are TRBV6-6 and TRBJ2-1, with TRBD2 identical over 11 bases. The length of the CDR3 is 15 residues. V lost 5 bases and J lost 2; bases outside the gene matches: 2. Germline values: CDR1 MNHNY, CDR2 SVGAGI (reference sequence). The CDR3 bases are TGTGCCAGCAGTCATAGCGGGAGGGCCTACAATGAGCAGTTCTTC. Protein product: CASSHSGRAYNEQFF.

The rearrangement links TRBV27 to TRBJ1-5; TRBD1 matches 10 bases. Trimming took 2 bases from V and 0 from J; bases not matched to a gene: 7. Germline assignment: CDR1 MNHEY and CDR2 SMNVEV (reference sequence). The CDR3 has 18 amino acids. The CDR3 loop reads CASSLRRTGGLSNQPQHF. The CDR3 nucleotides are TGTGCCAGCAGTTTAAGGCGGACAGGGGGGCTTAGCAATCAGCCCCAGCATTTT.

This clonotype appeared a few times. The chain recombines TRBV20-1 with TRBJ2-7; D assignment may be TRBD1 or TRBD2 (5 bases each). Per the germline V gene, CDR1 is DFQATT and CDR2 is SNEGSKA (reference sequence). V was cut by 7 bases and J by 9 bases, with 16 bases left in between. The CDR3 spans 11 residues. This CDR3 is CSGGSWSGQYF. The CDR3 DNA is TGCAGTGGGGGGTCGTGGAGCGGGCAGTACTTC.

This clonotype appeared once. This chain uses TRBV9 with TRBJ2-3; D remains ambiguous. Germline V gene data show CDR1 as SGDLS and CDR2 as YYNGEE. Trimming removed 4 bases from V and 6 bases from J, with 15 bases in between. This CDR3 contains 14 residues. In DNA form, the CDR3 reads TGTGCCAGCAGCTTTACGGGCCGCCTGGATACGCAGTATTTT. Translation: CASSFTGRLDTQYF.

The chain combines TRBV12-3 or TRBV12-4 with TRBJ2-2, with D tentatively TRBD2 (6 bases). The CDR3 length is 16 residues. V dropped 10 bases and J dropped 5 bases, with 23 bases sitting between them. CDR3 coding DNA: TGTGCCATAAGGTCGGGGGAATCGCGTCCAACCGGGGAGCTGTTTTTT. It translates to CAIRSGESRPTGELFF.

Only a few counts were recorded for this clonotype. CDR3 nucleotides: TGTGCCAGCAGTTTCCGCGGACAGGGGGCACAAGAGACCCAGTACTTC. Translating gives CASSFRGQGAQETQYF. The chain has TRBV27 and TRBJ2-5; 11 bases map to TRBD1. CDR1 and CDR2 from the germline V gene are MNHEY and SMNVEV (reference sequence). The J segment lost 2 bases and the V segment lost 3 bases, leaving 5 bases of the junction unmatched. The CDR3 sequence is 16 residues long.